These 23 T cell receptor beta chains share one sample of origin, sequenced in a study of T-cell memory formation after mild COVID-19. MiXCR, run by TCRdb on the 5' RACE reads, gives a single entry per CDR3 protein. The sample shows around 420,000 distinct CDR3 sequences, roughly 26% of them seen only once. Sequencing was done on a sample of PBMCs or a T cell subset sorted from them (not recorded which). The receptors derive from an adult woman who had mild COVID-19 (a few samples of this study predate the infection). Cell type and time point are not known.

The table lists this clonotype with a few counts. V usage is TRBV5-1 and J usage is TRBJ2-5; 12 bases line up with TRBD2. Germline V gene lookup returns CDR1 SGHRS and CDR2 YFSETQ. With V trimmed by 4 bases and J by 1 base, 8 bases remained unmatched. This CDR3 comprises 17 residues. The CDR3, as DNA: TGCGCCAGCAGCCCGCGGACTAGCGGGGCCCTCCAAGAGACCCAGTACTTC. Translation: CASSPRTSGALQETQYF.

This sequence joins TRBV30 and TRBJ1-2, with D uncertain. Germline CDR1 and CDR2: GTSNPN and SVGIG (reference sequence). The V end lost 1 base, the J end lost 5 bases, and 8 bases lay between the germline ends. The CDR3 extends over 12 amino acids. The CDR3: CAWSARAYGYTF. DNA of the CDR3: TGTGCCTGGAGTGCGAGGGCTTATGGCTACACCTTC.

A few counts support this clonotype. The chain joins TRBV10-3 to TRBJ2-1, with D possibly matching TRBD2 (6 bases). Germline values: CDR1 ENHRY, CDR2 SYGVKD. CDR3 length: 13 amino acids. V was trimmed by 3 bases and J by 15 bases, leaving 18 bases between them. For the CDR3, the DNA is TGTGCCATCAGTGAAAGGGCCGAACGGGAGATGTTCTTC. The encoded protein is CAISERAEREMFF.

This chain joins TRBV7-9 and TRBJ2-1, with unresolved D. This CDR3 is built from 15 residues. V lost 2 bases and J 3 bases, leaving 11 bases between the germline ends. CDR1 SEHNR and CDR2 FQNEAQ come from the germline V gene (reference sequence). The DNA for the CDR3 is TGTGCCAGCAGCTTAAGGGATGCGATCTACAATGAGCAGTTCTTC. It codes for CASSLRDAIYNEQFF.

In the case of this clonotype: Lacking the conserved final phenylalanine or tryptophan, this CDR3 likely reflects a read error. The chain has TRBV3-1 and TRBJ1-5, with D possibly being TRBD1 (6 bases). The V and J ends lost 1 base and 5 bases respectively, with 9 bases between them. Germline loops: CDR1 LGHDT, CDR2 YNNKEL (reference sequence). This CDR3 contains 14 residues. Here the CDR3 DNA reads TGTGCCAGCAGCCAAGGGACAGTTCATCAGCCCCAGCATATT. Its translation is CASSQGTVHQPQHI.

The J gene is TRBJ1-1, the V gene TRBV18; D not certain. V was shortened by 5 bases and J by 0 bases, with 7 bases between the two germline ends. CDR1 is KGHSH, CDR2 LQKENI, per germline. This CDR3 has 13 amino acids. The CDR3 bases are TGTGCCAGCTCAACTGAGATGAACACTGAAGCTTTCTTT. This codes for CASSTEMNTEAFF.

This clonotype was seen more than once but under ten times. The chain recombines TRBV15 with TRBJ2-3, with D hard to call. The CDR3 has 13 residues. Germline V gives CDR1 LNHNV, CDR2 YYDKDF (reference sequence). Trimming shortened V by 4 bases and J by 6 bases, and 11 bases separated the two germline ends. Here the CDR3 reads CATSTPQRDTQYF. The CDR3 bases are TGTGCCACCAGCACTCCTCAAAGGGATACGCAGTATTTT. The whole variable domain, filled in from reference TRBV15 and TRBJ2-3, reads DAMVIQNPRYQVTQFGKPVTLSCSQTLNHNVMYWYQQKSSQAPKLLFHYYDKDFNNEADTPDNFQSRRPNTSFCFLDIRSPGLGDTAMYLCATSTPQRDTQYFGPGTRLTVL.

V and J are TRBV6-2 or TRBV6-3 and TRBJ2-5; D not resolved. This CDR3 has 14 amino acids. Germline loops: CDR1 MNHEY, CDR2 SVGEGT. The ends were cut back, 6 bases at V and 4 bases at J, with 15 bases in the middle. The CDR3 DNA sequence: TGTGCCAGCAGCAATAGTGCAGCAGGAGAGACCCAGTACTTC. This codes for CASSNSAAGETQYF.

This clonotype was detected only a few times. The chain is built from TRBV12-3 or TRBV12-4 and TRBJ2-5; D uncertain. CDR3 length: 13 amino acids. The V end lost 2 bases, the J end lost 5 bases, and 9 bases lay between the germline ends. The CDR3 loop is CASSLFGRETQYF. CDR3 nucleotides: TGTGCCAGCAGTTTATTCGGCAGGGAGACCCAGTACTTC.

There are a few counts of this clonotype. The V and J genes are TRBV3-1 and TRBJ2-5, with D possibly being TRBD2 (6 bases). V lost 1 base, J lost 7 bases, and 16 bases lay in between. From germline, CDR1 is LGHDT and CDR2 YNNKEL (reference sequence). CDR3 size: 15 residues. As DNA, the CDR3 is TGTGCCAGCAGCCAAGGTCTGGAGGGTTTGAGGACCCAGTACTTC. It yields the protein CASSQGLEGLRTQYF.

This clonotype came up a few times. The J gene is TRBJ2-7, the V gene TRBV20-1, with a tentative D call TRBD1 (6 bases). From germline, CDR1 is DFQATT and CDR2 SNEGSKA (reference sequence). This CDR3 contains 12 residues. V dropped 1 base and J dropped 3 bases, with 7 bases sitting between them. CDR3 nucleotide sequence: TGCAGTGCTAGAGCGGACAGCTACGAGCAGTACTTC. Its translation: CSARADSYEQYF.

V gene TRBV7-9 combines with J gene TRBJ2-3; D remains unclear. From germline, CDR1 is SEHNR and CDR2 FQNEAQ (reference sequence). V was cut by 5 bases and J by 2 bases, with 8 bases left in between. The CDR3 runs to 13 residues. The CDR3 nucleotides read TGTGCCAGCAGCGACCGAAACACAGATACGCAGTATTTT. Protein: CASSDRNTDTQYF. The variable domain in full, completed from reference TRBV7-9 and TRBJ2-3, reads DTGVSQNPRHKITKRGQNVTFRCDPISEHNRLYWYRQTLGQGPEFLTYFQNEAQLEKSRLLSDRFSAERPKGSFSTLEIQRTEQGDSAMYLCASSDRNTDTQYFGPGTRLTVL.

The chain couples TRBV5-1 to TRBJ1-6; D unclear. This CDR3 is 13 amino acids long. Germline CDR1 is SGHRS and CDR2 is YFSETQ. Between the trimmed V and J ends, which lost 0 bases and 7 bases, there was a span of 5 bases. CDR3 nucleotides: TGCGCCAGCAGCTTGGAGCCGAATTCACCCCTCCACTTT. Translation gives CASSLEPNSPLHF.

This chain links TRBV25-1 with TRBJ1-2, with 11 bases lining up with TRBD1. Germline values: CDR1 MGHDK, CDR2 SYGVNS. V lost 0 bases to trimming and J lost 8 bases; unmatched junction nucleotides: 11. CDR3 length: 17 amino acids. The CDR3 sequence is CASSEYSPGTGGRGYTF. CDR3 DNA sequence: TGTGCCAGCAGTGAATATAGCCCCGGGACAGGGGGAAGAGGCTACACCTTC.

A few counts support this clonotype. This chain joins TRBV12-3 or TRBV12-4 and TRBJ2-6; D may be TRBD2 (5 bases). The CDR3 runs 15 residues. Trimming shortened V by 4 bases and J by 3 bases, and 10 bases separated the two germline ends. The CDR3 protein is CASSSTNFGANVLTF. The CDR3, as DNA: TGTGCCAGCAGTTCGACTAACTTTGGGGCCAACGTCCTGACTTTC.

In this sample, this clonotype turned up a few times. The rearrangement links TRBV6-5 to TRBJ1-3, with D unclear. Germline V gives CDR1 MNHEY, CDR2 SVGAGI. The V end lost 7 bases, the J end lost 4 bases, and 11 bases lay between the germline ends. This CDR3 spans 13 amino acids. CDR3 in amino acids: CASKETVGNTIYF. In DNA form, the CDR3 reads TGTGCCAGCAAAGAAACGGTGGGAAACACCATATATTTT.

This clonotype occurred a few times. The chain uses TRBV5-1 and TRBJ2-5, with D hard to call. The germline V gene encodes CDR1 SGHRS and CDR2 YFSETQ. CDR3 length equals 13 residues. V lost 6 bases, J lost 4 bases, and 13 bases lay in between. The DNA for the CDR3 is TGCGCCAGCACCGTGACGGTGGGAGAGACCCAGTACTTC. As protein: CASTVTVGETQYF.

This clonotype was found a few times. The V gene is TRBV4-3, the J gene TRBJ2-3; D is unresolved. Trimming took 5 bases from V and 4 from J, leaving 16 bases between them. From germline, CDR1 is LGHNA and CDR2 YSLEER. The CDR3 has 15 amino acids. This CDR3 reads CASSEATPRPDTQYF. The DNA of the CDR3 is TGCGCCAGCAGCGAAGCCACTCCCCGCCCAGATACGCAGTATTTT.

This clonotype appeared a few times. The rearrangement links TRBV20-1 to TRBJ2-3; 7 bases line up with TRBD2. From germline, CDR1 is DFQATT and CDR2 SNEGSKA (reference sequence). This CDR3 has 17 amino acids. V gave up 1 base and J gave up 2 bases; unmatched junction bases: 12. The CDR3 spells CSARVSASGSNTDTQYF. The DNA for the CDR3 is TGCAGTGCTAGAGTGTCGGCTAGCGGTTCAAACACAGATACGCAGTATTTT.

This chain links TRBV11-2 with TRBJ2-7, with D tentatively TRBD1 or TRBD2 (5 bases each). With 4 bases removed from V and 3 bases from J, the gap between germline ends came to 22 bases. This CDR3 has 17 amino acids. Germline-derived CDR1 and CDR2 are SGHAT and FQNNGV. CDR3 region: CASSSPGSRGSVYEQYF. The CDR3 coding sequence is TGTGCCAGCAGCTCACCCGGTTCGAGGGGATCAGTCTACGAGCAGTACTTC.

The gene calls are TRBV5-4 and TRBJ2-3; a weak D match, TRBD2 (6 bases). Germline V lookup: CDR1 SGHNT, CDR2 YYREEE (reference sequence). V lost 0 bases and J 4 bases, leaving 12 bases between the germline ends. This CDR3 is 15 amino acids long. The CDR3, as DNA: TGTGCCAGCAGCTTGGTCGGCAGGGAGGCAGATACGCAGTATTTT. Translated: CASSLVGREADTQYF.

This rearrangement joins TRBV27 to TRBJ2-1; TRBD2 matches 8 bases. V lost 4 bases and J lost 2; bases outside the gene matches: 7. CDR3 length equals 16 residues. In germline, CDR1 is MNHEY, CDR2 SMNVEV (reference sequence). The chain's CDR3 is CASSSAGVRTYNEQFF. The DNA for the CDR3 is TGTGCCAGCAGTTCAGCGGGAGTTCGCACCTACAATGAGCAGTTCTTC.

This clonotype occurred many times. Here the CDR3 reads CASSQGVTPDKNIQYF. In DNA form, the CDR3 reads TGCGCCAGCAGCCAAGGGGTAACACCGGACAAAAACATTCAGTACTTC. V and J are TRBV4-3 and TRBJ2-4; no firm D call. V was trimmed by 1 base and J by 3 bases, leaving 13 bases between them. Germline V gene data show CDR1 as LGHNA and CDR2 as YSLEER. The CDR3 is 16 amino acids.